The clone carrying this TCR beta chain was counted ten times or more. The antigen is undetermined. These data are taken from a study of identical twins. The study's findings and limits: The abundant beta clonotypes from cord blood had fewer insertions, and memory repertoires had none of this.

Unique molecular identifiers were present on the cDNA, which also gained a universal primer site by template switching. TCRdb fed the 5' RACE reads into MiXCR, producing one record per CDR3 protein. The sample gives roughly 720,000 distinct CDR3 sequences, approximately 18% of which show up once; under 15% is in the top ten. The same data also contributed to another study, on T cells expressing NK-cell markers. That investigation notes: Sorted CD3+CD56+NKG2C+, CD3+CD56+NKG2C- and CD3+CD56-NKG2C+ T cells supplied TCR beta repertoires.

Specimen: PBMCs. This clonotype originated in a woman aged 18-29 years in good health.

The DNA of the CDR3 is TGCAGTGCTGGGACCCACAATGAGCAGTTCTTC. Translated, it gives CSAGTHNEQFF. This sequence joins TRBV20-1 and TRBJ2-1, with D possibly being TRBD1 or TRBD2 (5 bases each). This CDR3 has 11 amino acids. The V end lost 5 bases, the J end lost 5 bases, and 7 bases lay between the germline ends. The V gene's germline CDR1 is DFQATT and CDR2 SNEGSKA (reference sequence).